Listed below are T cell receptor beta chains from one sample, sequenced in a study of blood T cell repertoires in COVID-19. Some clones are missing from TCRdb's copy, which holds only in-frame ones; the method was immunoSEQ multiplex PCR. The sample lists a few hundred thousand clones; 85% to 90% were seen once. Sequencing was performed on peripheral blood. Every receptor here comes from a man aged 60 to 69 with acute or convalescent COVID-19. CDR3s include the opening cysteine and the closing phenylalanine or tryptophan. A D gene is named only where the DNA matches it firmly. Clone size is not always given. Where it is, it says once, few, many or a class for expanded clones.

j_gene: TRBJ1-4; abundance: .; d_gene: .; v_gene: TRBV6-6; CDR3nt: TGTGCCAGCAGCCACCGGGTGAGAGACGAAAAACTGTTTTTT; CDR3aa: CASSHRVRDEKLFF
j_gene: TRBJ1-5; abundance: .; d_gene: .; v_gene: TRBV18; CDR3nt: TGTGCCAGCTCATCGACAGTTCAGCCCCAGCATTTT; CDR3aa: CASSSTVQPQHF
j_gene: TRBJ2-7; abundance: .; d_gene: .; v_gene: TRBV20-1; CDR3nt: TGCAGTGCTAGAGTCAGCTACGAGCAGTACTTC; CDR3aa: CSARVSYEQYF
j_gene: TRBJ2-2; abundance: few; d_gene: TRBD2; v_gene: TRBV27; CDR3nt: TGTGCCAGCAGTTTAATCATCGGGGCTAGCGGGAGCGCCGGGGAGCTGTTTTTT; CDR3aa: CASSLIIGASGSAGELFF
j_gene: TRBJ2-5; abundance: .; d_gene: TRBD2; v_gene: TRBV30; CDR3nt: TGTGCCTGGAACCCAGCGGGAGTGACAAGAGGTACCCAGTACTTC; CDR3aa: CAWNPAGVTRGTQYF
j_gene: TRBJ2-3; abundance: .; d_gene: .; v_gene: TRBV7-2; CDR3nt: TGTGCCAGCAGCTCACAGGGTGATACGCAGTATTTT; CDR3aa: CASSSQGDTQYF
j_gene: TRBJ2-2; abundance: .; d_gene: TRBD2; v_gene: TRBV7-2; CDR3nt: TGTGCCAGCAGCTTTTTAGCGGGAGGGACCGGGGAGCTGTTTTTT; CDR3aa: CASSFLAGGTGELFF
j_gene: TRBJ2-7; abundance: .; d_gene: .; v_gene: TRBV6-5; CDR3nt: TGTGCCAGCAGTTGGGGGCTGATCTACGAGCAGTACTTC; CDR3aa: CASSWGLIYEQYF
j_gene: TRBJ1-4; abundance: .; d_gene: .; v_gene: TRBV19; CDR3nt: TGTGCCAGTAGTATCGGGGGGACCACTAATGAAAAACTGTTTTTT; CDR3aa: CASSIGGTTNEKLFF
j_gene: TRBJ1-4; abundance: .; d_gene: .; v_gene: TRBV19; CDR3nt: TGTGCCAGTAGTCACCGGGAGAAGGATGAAAAACTGTTTTTT; CDR3aa: CASSHREKDEKLFF
j_gene: TRBJ2-7; abundance: once; d_gene: .; v_gene: TRBV5-6; CDR3nt: TGTGCCAGCAGGCAGGGCCCCCCCTACGAGCAGTACTTC; CDR3aa: CASRQGPPYEQYF
j_gene: TRBJ1-5; abundance: .; d_gene: .; v_gene: TRBV7-2; CDR3nt: TGTGCCAGCAGCTTTGGGAGACAGGAGCCCCAGCATTTT; CDR3aa: CASSFGRQEPQHF
j_gene: TRBJ2-3; abundance: .; d_gene: .; v_gene: TRBV5-6; CDR3nt: TGTGCCAGCAGCCTTGGGGCCCTCCTTAGGGATACGCAGTATTTT; CDR3aa: CASSLGALLRDTQYF
j_gene: TRBJ2-7; abundance: .; d_gene: TRBD1; v_gene: TRBV11-2; CDR3nt: TGTGCCAGCAGCTTCGGACAGGGTAGCTACGAGCAGTACTTC; CDR3aa: CASSFGQGSYEQYF
j_gene: TRBJ1-6; abundance: .; d_gene: .; v_gene: TRBV5-1; CDR3nt: TGCGCCAGCAGCTCCAGAGGGGGAAACGAGTCACCCCTCCACTTT; CDR3aa: CASSSRGGNESPLHF
j_gene: TRBJ2-6; abundance: .; d_gene: .; v_gene: TRBV29-1; CDR3nt: TGCAGCGCCCTCGACCGGGGGTCGCCTGGGGCCAACGTCCTGACTTTC; CDR3aa: CSALDRGSPGANVLTF
j_gene: TRBJ2-7; abundance: .; d_gene: TRBD2; v_gene: TRBV29-1; CDR3nt: TGCAGCGTTGAAGGGACTAGCGGGGCCTACGAGCAGTACTTC; CDR3aa: CSVEGTSGAYEQYF
j_gene: TRBJ1-6; abundance: once; d_gene: .; v_gene: TRBV30; CDR3nt: TGCGCCTCTCGACAGGCGTCGAATTCACCCCTCCACTTT; CDR3aa: CASRQASNSPLHF
j_gene: TRBJ1-1; abundance: .; d_gene: TRBD1; v_gene: TRBV7-9; CDR3nt: TGTGCCAGCAGCTTGCGACAGGGGGCAAGCACTGAAGCTTTCTTT; CDR3aa: CASSLRQGASTEAFF
j_gene: TRBJ2-1; abundance: .; d_gene: TRBD2; v_gene: TRBV7-2; CDR3nt: TGTGCCAGCAGCCCGCGACTAGCGGACTCCTACAATGAGCAGTTCTTC; CDR3aa: CASSPRLADSYNEQFF
j_gene: TRBJ2-7; abundance: .; d_gene: .; v_gene: TRBV6-6; CDR3nt: TGTGCCAGCAGTTACGACATCACGGTGGGGGGGGCCTTC; CDR3aa: CASSYDITVGGAF
j_gene: TRBJ1-3; abundance: .; d_gene: .; v_gene: TRBV10-3; CDR3nt: TGTGCCATCAGACCGACTAAGACATTGGGGGGAGGAAACACCATATATTTT; CDR3aa: CAIRPTKTLGGGNTIYF
j_gene: TRBJ2-1; abundance: .; d_gene: .; v_gene: TRBV28; CDR3nt: TGTGCCAGCAGGACCGGGACTCCCTACAATGAGCAGTTCTTC; CDR3aa: CASRTGTPYNEQFF
j_gene: TRBJ1-5; abundance: .; d_gene: .; v_gene: TRBV10-3; CDR3nt: TGTGCCATCAGTGAGTCGGGGCAGGGGATCCAGCCCCAGCATTTT; CDR3aa: CAISESGQGIQPQHF
j_gene: TRBJ2-3; abundance: .; d_gene: TRBD2; v_gene: TRBV5-1; CDR3nt: TGCGCCAGCAGCCGGGTGATAGCGGGAGAAGATACGCAGTATTTT; CDR3aa: CASSRVIAGEDTQYF
j_gene: TRBJ1-1; abundance: .; d_gene: TRBD1; v_gene: TRBV7-3; CDR3nt: TGTGCCAGCAGCTTAATGGCACGGACAGGGTTGAACACTGAAGCTTTCTTT; CDR3aa: CASSLMARTGLNTEAFF
j_gene: TRBJ2-5; abundance: .; d_gene: TRBD2; v_gene: TRBV29-1; CDR3nt: TGCAGCGGGAGCAGGACTAGCGGGATTTGGGGGGTGGAGACCCAGTACTTC; CDR3aa: CSGSRTSGIWGVETQYF
j_gene: TRBJ2-2; abundance: .; d_gene: TRBD2; v_gene: TRBV3-1/TRBV3-2; CDR3nt: TGTGCCAGCAGCCAAGTAGCGGGGGTAAACACCGGGGAGCTGTTTTTT; CDR3aa: CASSQVAGVNTGELFF
j_gene: TRBJ1-2; abundance: once; d_gene: TRBD1; v_gene: TRBV23-1; CDR3nt: TGCGCCAGCAGTCAAACGACAGGGAATGGCTACACCTTC; CDR3aa: CASSQTTGNGYTF